Listed here are 18 T cell receptor beta chains from one sample, sequenced in a study of blood T cell repertoires in COVID-19. TCRdb's copy holds only in-frame clones and misses some; the assay was immunoSEQ multiplex PCR. This table holds some 500,000 clones, roughly 89% found once. The source material was peripheral blood. Receptors originate from a woman aged 50 to 65 with COVID-19, enrolled during active disease.

This clone appeared once. This chain uses TRBV11-1 with TRBJ1-2; 7 bases are a match to TRBD1. Trimming took 1 base from V and 8 from J; bases not matched to a gene: 4. Germline V lookup: CDR1 SGHAT, CDR2 FQDESV (reference sequence). The CDR3 runs to 13 residues. This CDR3 reads CASSLEGQKGYTF. CDR3 sequence (DNA): TGTGCCAGCAGCTTAGAGGGACAGAAGGGCTACACCTTC.

V is TRBV2 and J is TRBJ2-1, with 7 bases fitting TRBD2. Germline V CDR1 and CDR2: SNHLY, FYNNEI. The J segment lost 10 bases and the V segment lost 10 bases, leaving 13 bases of the junction unmatched. The CDR3 runs 13 residues. The CDR3 reads CATRGLPGGEQFF. The CDR3 nucleotides are TGTGCCACCCGGGGACTTCCCGGGGGGGAGCAGTTCTTC.

The chain combines TRBV14 with TRBJ2-7, with D unresolved. V was trimmed by 0 bases and J by 4 bases, leaving 4 bases between them. This CDR3 region has 12 residues. The germline gives CDR1 SGHDN, CDR2 FVKESK. DNA for the CDR3: TGTGCCAGCAGCCAAGAGAGTTACGAGCAGTACTTC. Its protein product is CASSQESYEQYF.

This sequence joins TRBV30 and TRBJ1-6; 7 bases are shared with TRBD1. V shed 1 base, J shed 7 bases, and the junction held 1 base outside the gene matches. Looked up from germline, CDR1 is GTSNPN and CDR2 is SVGIG (reference sequence). The CDR3 is made up of 13 amino acids. CDR3 sequence reads: CAWSEGQNSPLHF. The CDR3 DNA is TGTGCCTGGAGTGAGGGACAGAATTCACCCCTCCACTTT.

This chain links TRBV6-1 with TRBJ1-6; D is uncertain. V lost 2 bases to trimming and J lost 7 bases, with 6 bases between them. This CDR3 spans 13 amino acids. The germline V gene has CDR1 MNHNS and CDR2 SASEGT. The CDR3 is CASSETRNSPLHF. The CDR3 DNA follows: TGTGCCAGCAGTGAAACCAGAAATTCACCCCTCCACTTT.

In this sample, this clone turned up a few times. CDR3 sequence (DNA): TGTGCCGTGACACGACAGGGACGGACGGGCTACGAGCAGTACTTC. The encoded protein is CAVTRQGRTGYEQYF. The chain combines TRBV28 with TRBJ2-7, with 7 bases lining up with TRBD1. CDR1 MDHEN and CDR2 SYDVKM come from the germline V gene. This CDR3 comprises 15 residues. The trim removed 11 bases at V and 3 bases at J, leaving 16 bases unmatched.

This clone was found a few times. The chain is built from TRBV6-5 and TRBJ1-3; TRBD1 agrees at 7 bases. V lost 6 bases, J lost 4 bases, and 9 bases stayed unmatched. The CDR3 covers 15 residues. Per germline, CDR1 MNHEY and CDR2 SVGAGI. Here the CDR3 reads CASSLDRVQGNTIYF. The CDR3 nucleotides are TGTGCCAGCAGCCTCGACAGGGTTCAAGGAAACACCATATATTTT.

The V gene is TRBV5-1, the J gene TRBJ1-1; TRBD1 agrees at 7 bases. V lost 0 bases and J lost 4; bases outside the gene matches: 3. Germline loops: CDR1 SGHRS, CDR2 YFSETQ. This CDR3 has 14 amino acids. The CDR3: CASSLDQGGTEAFF. The CDR3 DNA sequence: TGCGCCAGCAGCTTGGATCAGGGGGGCACTGAAGCTTTCTTT.

The chain carries TRBV7-3 and TRBJ2-3; no reliable D call. Germline V lookup: CDR1 SGHTA, CDR2 FQGTGA. This CDR3 has 15 residues. V gave up 3 bases and J gave up 2 bases, with 12 bases separating them. The CDR3 loop reads CASSLSLGPTDTQYF. The CDR3 DNA follows: TGTGCCAGCAGCTTGAGTCTAGGCCCCACAGATACGCAGTATTTT. The full variable domain, with the rest looked up from reference TRBV7-3 and TRBJ2-3, is GAGVSQTPSNKVTEKGKYVELRCDPISGHTALYWYRQSLGQGPEFLIYFQGTGAADDSGLPNDRFFAVRPEGSVSTLKIQRTERGDSAVYLCASSLSLGPTDTQYFGPGTRLTVL.

Remarks on this clone: Distinct nucleotide sequences in the sample also encode this CDR3. The chain is built from TRBV20-1 and TRBJ2-7; D not certain. The germline V and J ends were trimmed by 3 bases and 1 base, with 4 bases remaining between them. Germline-derived CDR1 and CDR2 are DFQATT and SNEGSKA (reference sequence). The CDR3 loop spans 11 amino acids. The CDR3, as DNA: TGCAGTGCTAGTCTTTCCTACGAGCAGTACTTC. This codes for CSASLSYEQYF.

The chain carries TRBV3-1 (or the pseudogene TRBV3-2) and TRBJ2-3; 12 nucleotides line up with TRBD2. V gave up 5 bases and J gave up 6 bases; unmatched junction bases: 6. CDR3 length: 15 residues. From germline, CDR1 is LGHDT and CDR2 YNNKEL (reference sequence). CDR3 in DNA: TGTGCCAGCAGCGCTAGCGGGGGGGCAGTTGATACGCAGTATTTT. Translation: CASSASGGAVDTQYF.

The chain has TRBV29-1 and TRBJ1-2, with D unresolved. The CDR3 extends over 11 amino acids. V was shortened by 4 bases and J by 5 bases, with 8 bases between the two germline ends. Germline-derived CDR1 and CDR2 are SQVTM and ANQGSEA. CDR3 nucleotide sequence: TGCAGCGTTGGCCATCGGTATGGCTACACCTTC. Protein: CSVGHRYGYTF.

The J gene is TRBJ2-7, the V gene TRBV5-4; TRBD1 matches 8 bases. CDR3 size: 14 residues. V was clipped by 9 bases and J by 2 bases; unmatched bases: 10. From germline, CDR1 is SGHNT and CDR2 YYREEE (reference sequence). CDR3 coding DNA: TGTGCCACTTCGATCGGACAGGGAACCTACGAGCAGTACTTC. Translation: CATSIGQGTYEQYF. The full variable domain, its missing parts supplied by reference TRBV5-4 and TRBJ2-7, is ETGVTQSPTHLIKTRGQQVTLRCSSQSGHNTVSWYQQALGQGPQFIFQYYREEENGRGNFPPRFSGLQFPNYSSELNVNALELDDSALYLCATSIGQGTYEQYFGPGTRLTVT.

This clone has a handful of counts. The chain carries TRBV10-3 and TRBJ1-3, with D unresolved. CDR1 and CDR2 from the germline V gene are ENHRY and SYGVKD. Trimming pared 8 bases from V and 3 bases from J, leaving 11 bases between. The CDR3 consists of 13 residues. The CDR3 nucleotides are TGTGCCATCCTACCCGCGAGTGGAAACACCATATATTTT. It translates to CAILPASGNTIYF.

The V and J genes are TRBV6-5 and TRBJ1-2; 10 bases are shared with TRBD1. CDR3 length: 14 residues. The germline V gene has CDR1 MNHEY and CDR2 SVGAGI. The junction had 4 bases not matched to a gene; V was cut back by 7 bases and J by 2 bases. This chain's CDR3 is CASTGTGENYGYTF. Here the CDR3 DNA reads TGTGCCAGCACCGGGACAGGGGAAAACTATGGCTACACCTTC.

The J gene is TRBJ1-1, the V gene TRBV6-5; D not resolved. CDR3 length: 13 residues. Trimming took off 6 bases at V and 3 bases at J, with 11 bases between the two ends. Germline CDR1 MNHEY, CDR2 SVGAGI. For the CDR3, the DNA is TGTGCCAGCAGCGATACAGCCTACACTGAAGCTTTCTTT. Protein product: CASSDTAYTEAFF.

The chain is built from TRBV25-1 and TRBJ1-2; 9 nucleotides match TRBD1. Looked up from germline, CDR1 is MGHDK and CDR2 is SYGVNS. This CDR3 is built from 15 residues. Trimming cost V 3 bases and J 5 bases; bases outside gene matches: 7. CDR3 protein: CASSDPTGGSYGYTF. In DNA, the CDR3 is TGTGCCAGCAGTGACCCCACAGGGGGCAGTTATGGCTACACCTTC.

The chain couples TRBV3-1 (or the pseudogene TRBV3-2) to TRBJ2-1; 8 bases fit TRBD1. CDR3 size: 17 residues. J lost 0 bases, V lost 1 base, and 5 bases had no gene match. The germline gives CDR1 LGHDT, CDR2 YNNKEL (reference sequence). DNA for the CDR3: TGTGCCAGCAGCCAAGTCCCTACAGGGGGCTCCTACAATGAGCAGTTCTTC. It encodes CASSQVPTGGSYNEQFF.